What follows are 30 T cell receptor beta chains derived from one specimen sequenced in a study of T cells after yellow fever vaccination (dated by TCRdb to about 2019). Taken with the paper, the label for treatment or condition translates to: live attenuated yellow fever vaccine strain. Receptor libraries were prepared by 5' RACE. The run used an Illumina HiSeq 2500. The raw public data were reprocessed by TCRdb itself: fastp quality trimming at Q25, MiXCR clonotype calling, in-frame beta chains only. Rows merge per CDR3 protein into single entries with the most common DNA and genes. In all, the sample holds some 54,000 distinct CDR3 sequences, and approximately 7% of those were seen once. The top ten hold 20% to 25% of the sample. Sample: CD8+ T cells not binding an NS4B(214-222) dextramer, sorted from PBMCs, taken about 49 days after the first yellow fever vaccination. The intended sense of this specimen's cell subset or site label: NS4B epitope dextramer-negative CD8 T cells. The receptor set was obtained from a man between 18 and 29 years old who received the YFV17D yellow fever vaccine.

The chain is built from TRBV5-1 and TRBJ1-1; D might be TRBD1 (5 bases). Germline-derived CDR1 and CDR2 are SGHRS and YFSETQ. The length of the CDR3 is 14 residues. The germline V and J ends were trimmed by 4 bases and 4 bases, with 14 bases remaining between them. As DNA, the CDR3 is TGCGCCAGCAGCCCTGGTATTGGGGGCACTGAAGCTTTCTTT. Amino acids: CASSPGIGGTEAFF.

The chain is built from TRBV5-1 and TRBJ1-2; 7 positions match TRBD1. The CDR3 length is 17 residues. Losses at the gene ends were 0 bases for V and 6 bases for J; bases not matched to a gene: 14. Germline lookup yields CDR1 SGHRS and CDR2 YFSETQ. CDR3 in DNA: TGCGCCAGCAGCTTGGGTCCAGGGGGGGTTCTAATGGATGGCTACACCTTC. Translated, it gives CASSLGPGGVLMDGYTF.

This clonotype has only a few counts. The chain carries TRBV7-2 and TRBJ2-1, with TRBD2 identical over 8 bases. Per germline, CDR1 SGHTA and CDR2 FQGNSA. The CDR3 sequence is 15 residues long. After removal of 5 bases from V and 0 bases from J, the junction contained 3 bases not matched to a gene. The CDR3 DNA follows: TGTGCCAGCAGCGCCCGGGGGGGCTCCTACAATGAGCAGTTCTTC. It encodes CASSARGGSYNEQFF.

This clonotype was picked up many times. This chain uses TRBV27 with TRBJ2-3, with 12 bases aligning to TRBD2. V shed 2 bases and J 2 bases; nucleotides not matched to a gene: 2. Looked up from germline, CDR1 is MNHEY and CDR2 is SMNVEV (reference sequence). The CDR3 contains 16 residues. The CDR3 DNA sequence: TGTGCCAGCAGTTTAAGACTAGCGGGGGACACAGATACGCAGTATTTT. This translates into CASSLRLAGDTDTQYF.

The V call is TRBV30, the J call TRBJ2-1; 9 nucleotides line up with TRBD1. This CDR3 contains 11 residues. Germline CDR1 and CDR2: GTSNPN and SVGIG (reference sequence). V lost 5 bases to trimming and J lost 7 bases; unmatched junction nucleotides: 0. CDR3 sequence: CAWGQGNEQFF. DNA for the CDR3: TGTGCCTGGGGACAGGGGAATGAGCAGTTCTTC.

This clonotype was observed a few times. The chain uses TRBV28 and TRBJ2-1; 7 bases are a match to TRBD2. This CDR3 region has 16 residues. V lost 1 base to trimming and J lost 0 bases; unmatched junction nucleotides: 3. From germline, CDR1 is MDHEN and CDR2 SYDVKM. Here the CDR3 reads CASSLSSGDSYNEQFF. CDR3 nucleotides: TGTGCCAGCAGTTTATCCAGCGGGGACTCCTACAATGAGCAGTTCTTC.

In its sample, this clonotype was seen many times. The chain carries TRBV4-3 and TRBJ2-1; a weak D match, TRBD1 (7 bases). Trimming pared 5 bases from V and 10 bases from J, leaving 12 bases between. CDR1 LGHNA and CDR2 YSLEER come from the germline V gene. There are 12 residues in the CDR3. CDR3 DNA sequence: TGCGCCAGCAGCTCTGGAGGGGGCGAGCAGTTCTTC. Its translation is CASSSGGGEQFF.

A few counts support this clonotype. This chain connects TRBV3-1 to TRBJ1-6; 12 nucleotides align to TRBD1. The CDR3 spans 19 residues. Germline loops: CDR1 LGHDT, CDR2 YNNKEL (reference sequence). Germline trimming cut 1 base from V and 4 bases from J; bases unmatched to any gene: 8. CDR3 region: CASSQGPGQGALYNSPLHF. The DNA of the CDR3 is TGTGCCAGCAGCCAAGGACCGGGACAGGGGGCCTTATATAATTCACCCCTCCACTTT.

This clonotype was recorded at least ten times. The chain uses TRBV4-1 and TRBJ2-2; TRBD2 matches 9 bases. The CDR3 loop spans 15 amino acids. In germline, CDR1 is MGHRA, CDR2 YSYEKL. The CDR3: CASAAGGRNTGELFF. The CDR3 DNA reads TGCGCTAGCGCGGCGGGGGGGAGGAACACCGGGGAGCTGTTTTTT.

This clonotype was counted a few times. The J gene is TRBJ2-1, the V gene TRBV5-6; no clear D. CDR1 and CDR2 (germline): SGHDT, YYEEEE. Trimming took 1 base from V and 4 from J, leaving 6 bases between them. This CDR3 contains 13 residues. This CDR3 reads CASSLKIYNEQFF. As DNA, the CDR3 is TGTGCCAGCAGCTTGAAGATTTACAATGAGCAGTTCTTC.

V and J are TRBV11-2 and TRBJ2-3; no reliable D call. The CDR3 is 13 residues long. CDR1 SGHAT and CDR2 FQNNGV come from the germline V gene. Trimming removed 1 base at V and 8 bases at J, with 10 bases between. The CDR3 region has the DNA TGTGCCAGCAGCTTAGTTAACCTCGGTACGCAGTATTTT. Its protein is CASSLVNLGTQYF.

Ten or more counts support this clonotype. This sequence joins TRBV6-5 and TRBJ2-5; the D is unclear. Between the trimmed V and J ends, which lost 6 bases and 3 bases, there was a span of 8 bases. CDR3 size: 12 residues. Germline CDR1 is MNHEY and CDR2 is SVGAGI. CDR3 nucleotide sequence: TGTGCCAGCAGGGGCGCGGAAGAGACCCAGTACTTC. It translates to CASRGAEETQYF.

The rearrangement uses TRBV5-6 and TRBJ2-7; 9 bases agree with TRBD2. The CDR3 sequence is 12 residues long. Trimming removed 5 bases from V and 6 bases from J; junction bases left unmatched: 3. CDR1 is SGHDT and CDR2 is YYEEEE in the germline V gene. CDR3 DNA: TGTGCCAGCAGTTGGGGACTAGCCGAGCAGTACTTC. Translation gives CASSWGLAEQYF.

This clonotype was recorded many times. The rearrangement joins TRBV12-3 or TRBV12-4 to TRBJ2-3; 9 bases fit TRBD2. With 2 bases clipped from V and 2 bases from J, the junction kept 5 bases outside the gene matches. CDR3 length equals 16 residues. Here the CDR3 DNA reads TGTGCCAGCAGTTTATTCGGCGGGGGGGCCACAGATACGCAGTATTTT. This encodes CASSLFGGGATDTQYF.

V gene TRBV29-1 combines with J gene TRBJ2-7; 9 bases fit TRBD2. The CDR3 covers 12 residues. The trim removed 7 bases at V and 3 bases at J, leaving 4 bases unmatched. Germline V gene lookup returns CDR1 SQVTM and CDR2 ANQGSEA. Here the CDR3 DNA reads TGCAGCGCTGGCGGGGGGGTCTACGAGCAGTACTTC. Protein sequence: CSAGGGVYEQYF.

Ten or more counts support this clonotype. The chain combines TRBV4-1 with TRBJ2-7, with D perhaps TRBD2 (5 bases). The V gene lost 3 bases and the J gene lost 4 bases, with 16 bases spanning the gap. The CDR3 has 15 amino acids. Germline CDR1 is MGHRA and CDR2 is YSYEKL. The DNA of the CDR3 is TGCGCCAGCAGCCACACGGGATCGGGGATTTACGAGCAGTACTTC. As protein: CASSHTGSGIYEQYF.

This clonotype was seen more than once but under ten times. The gene calls are TRBV6-1 and TRBJ2-1; either TRBD1 or TRBD2 may supply D (5 bases each). The CDR3 runs 15 residues. V gave up 7 bases and J gave up 6 bases, with 19 bases separating them. Germline V lookup: CDR1 MNHNS, CDR2 SASEGT. CDR3 nucleotide sequence: TGTGCCAGCACCAAAATTCCTGGGGGTTTCAATGAGCAGTTCTTC. This translates into CASTKIPGGFNEQFF.

As regards this clonotype: Just one base apart from a much larger clone, this may be a read error. This chain uses TRBV15 with TRBJ2-5, with TRBD2 matching 7 bases. The CDR3 length is 15 residues. CDR1 is LNHNV, CDR2 YYDKDF, per germline (reference sequence). The CDR3 here is CPTSRDRTGGETQYF. The DNA for the CDR3 is TGTCCCACCAGCAGAGATCGAACGGGGGGAGAGACCCAGTACTTC.

This clonotype came up many times. The V and J genes are TRBV7-9 and TRBJ1-1; 8 bases match TRBD1. This CDR3 has 11 amino acids. V was pared by 3 bases and J by 11 bases, with 2 bases of the junction left unmatched. CDR1 and CDR2 (germline): SEHNR, FQNEAQ (reference sequence). The CDR3 reads CASSLDRAAFF. The CDR3 DNA reads TGTGCCAGCAGCTTGGACAGGGCGGCTTTCTTT.

Ten or more counts support this clonotype. The CDR3 protein is CASSFPGLADTGELFF. CDR3 nucleotide sequence: TGTGCCAGCAGCTTTCCGGGACTAGCGGACACCGGGGAGCTGTTTTTT. V is TRBV5-6 and J is TRBJ2-2, with 11 bases lining up with TRBD2. J lost 3 bases, V lost 2 bases, and 3 bases had no gene match. The CDR3 has 16 residues. The germline gives CDR1 SGHDT, CDR2 YYEEEE.

In this sample, this clonotype turned up a few times. The chain joins TRBV19 to TRBJ2-1; D is unresolved. This CDR3 is built from 15 residues. The V and J ends lost 3 bases and 2 bases respectively, with 11 bases between them. Per the germline V gene, CDR1 is LNHDA and CDR2 is SQIVND (reference sequence). In nucleotides, the CDR3 is TGTGCCAGTAGTATCGGCGGCGAACCCTACAATGAGCAGTTCTTC. It encodes CASSIGGEPYNEQFF.

The J gene is TRBJ2-3, the V gene TRBV4-1; D unresolved. The germline V gene encodes CDR1 MGHRA and CDR2 YSYEKL. Trimming took 1 base from V and 2 from J, leaving 7 bases between them. CDR3 length: 14 residues. The CDR3 nucleotides read TGCGCCAGCAGCCAAGTTCAGAACACAGATACGCAGTATTTT. Protein product: CASSQVQNTDTQYF.

The chain is built from TRBV11-2 and TRBJ2-2, with D tentatively TRBD2 (7 bases). Trimming shortened V by 5 bases and J by 5 bases, and 15 bases separated the two germline ends. The germline gives CDR1 SGHAT, CDR2 FQNNGV. The CDR3 length is 15 residues. CDR3 nucleotides: TGTGCCAGCAGCCTCTACGGGGGGCGGACCGGGGAGCTGTTTTTT. It codes for CASSLYGGRTGELFF.

This clonotype was seen ten or more times. CDR3 DNA: TGTGCCTGGAGTAGCTTAGGTTCAGATACGCAGTATTTT. Amino acid sequence: CAWSSLGSDTQYF. This chain joins TRBV30 and TRBJ2-3; D gene uncertain. Germline V gives CDR1 GTSNPN, CDR2 SVGIG (reference sequence). Trimming took 2 bases from V and 4 from J, leaving 10 bases between them. The CDR3 spans 13 residues.

This clonotype has a count of ten or more. The rearrangement joins TRBV5-1 to TRBJ2-3; 7 bases align to TRBD2. Germline V gives CDR1 SGHRS, CDR2 YFSETQ. Unmatched junction bases numbered 18, after V lost 6 bases and J lost 2 bases. The length of the CDR3 is 18 residues. CDR3 nucleotide sequence: TGCGCCAGCACCGAATCCCCTAGCGGAGAGGACTTCACAGATACGCAGTATTTT. Its protein is CASTESPSGEDFTDTQYF.

This clonotype was detected ten times or more. The V call is TRBV6-5, the J call TRBJ1-1; no clear D gene. V was cut by 2 bases and J by 4 bases, with 8 bases left in between. CDR3 size: 13 residues. Per the germline V gene, CDR1 is MNHEY and CDR2 is SVGAGI. CDR3 protein: CASSYGWSTEAFF. DNA for the CDR3: TGTGCCAGCAGTTACGGGTGGAGCACTGAAGCTTTCTTT.

This clonotype was picked up many times. This chain links TRBV6-1 with TRBJ2-3; 7 bases align to TRBD1. Germline CDR1 and CDR2: MNHNS and SASEGT. Germline trimming cut 0 bases from V and 4 bases from J; bases unmatched to any gene: 7. The CDR3 covers 16 residues. The CDR3 DNA reads TGTGCCAGCAGTGAAGCTCAGGGGGAAAAAGCAGATACGCAGTATTTT. Translated: CASSEAQGEKADTQYF.

This clonotype has a handful of counts. This rearrangement joins TRBV11-1 to TRBJ1-4; the D is unclear. CDR3 length: 18 residues. Between the trimmed V and J ends, which lost 7 bases and 4 bases, there was a span of 25 bases. Germline V gives CDR1 SGHAT, CDR2 FQDESV (reference sequence). The CDR3 sequence is CASTPCLTVMSCNEKLFF. Written as DNA, the CDR3 is TGTGCCAGCACCCCATGTCTAACGGTGATGAGTTGTAATGAAAAACTGTTTTTT. Complete variable domain (other parts from reference TRBV11-1 and TRBJ1-4): EAEVAQSPRYKITEKSQAVAFWCDPISGHATLYWYRQILGQGPELLVQFQDESVVDDSQLPKDRFSAERLKGVDSTLKIQPAELGDSAMYLCASTPCLTVMSCNEKLFFGSGTQLSVL.

As to this clonotype: This may arise from a read error, as a much more abundant clone is one base away. The chain links TRBV6-6 to TRBJ2-1; TRBD2 is a possible D gene (5 bases). Germline CDR1 MNHNY, CDR2 SVGAGI (reference sequence). The CDR3 has 13 residues. In nucleotides, the CDR3 is TGTGCCAGCAGTTACGAGGGTTACAATAAGCAGTTCTTC. It encodes CASSYEGYNKQFF.

The V call is TRBV11-2, the J call TRBJ2-7; D remains ambiguous. The CDR3 spans 13 residues. From germline, CDR1 is SGHAT and CDR2 FQNNGV. V was cut by 5 bases and J by 2 bases, with 10 bases left in between. CDR3 in DNA: TGTGCCAGCAGCATCGACATCCCCTACGAGCAGTACTTC. Residues: CASSIDIPYEQYF.